Detailed here is one TCR beta chain. The sample is drawn from a study of blood T cell repertoires in COVID-19. Losses at the gene ends were 3 bases for V and 4 bases for J; bases not matched to a gene: 10. Germline CDR1 and CDR2: SGHRS and YFSETQ. This CDR3 region has 16 residues. The data were produced by immunoSEQ multiplex PCR, yet TCRdb's version contains in-frame clones alone and is incomplete. The sample lists fewer than 350,000 clones, roughly 91% occurring once. Sequencing was done on a sample of PBMCs or T cells enriched from blood (not recorded which). The clonotype comes from a woman aged 40 to 49 with acute COVID-19. V usage is TRBV5-1 and J usage is TRBJ2-5; the match to TRBD2 covers 9 bases. DNA for the CDR3: TGCGCCAGCAGCTGGAACGCGCGGGGGGGCCTAGAGACCCAGTACTTC. Translation: CASSWNARGGLETQYF.